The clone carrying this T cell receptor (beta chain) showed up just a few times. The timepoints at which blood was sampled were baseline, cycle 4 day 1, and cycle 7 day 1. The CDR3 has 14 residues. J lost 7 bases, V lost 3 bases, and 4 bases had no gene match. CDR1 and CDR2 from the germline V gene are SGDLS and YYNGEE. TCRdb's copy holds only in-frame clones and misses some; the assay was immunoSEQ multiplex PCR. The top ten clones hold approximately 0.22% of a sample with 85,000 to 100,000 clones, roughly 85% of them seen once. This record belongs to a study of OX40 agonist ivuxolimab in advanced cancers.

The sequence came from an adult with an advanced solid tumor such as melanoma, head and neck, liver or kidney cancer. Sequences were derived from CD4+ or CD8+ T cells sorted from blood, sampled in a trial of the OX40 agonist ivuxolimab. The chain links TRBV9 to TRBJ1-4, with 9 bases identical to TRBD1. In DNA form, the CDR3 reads TGTGCCAGCAGCGCGGACAGGGGCGGTGAAAAACTGTTTTTT. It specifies CASSADRGGEKLFF.